Sequencing of this T cell receptor (beta chain) was carried out in a study of T cells after yellow fever vaccination. V was trimmed by 2 bases and J by 1 base, leaving 8 bases between them. The CDR3 length is 14 residues. The germline gives CDR1 LGHNA, CDR2 YNFKEQ. This clonotype came up a few times. Template-switching 5'RACE yielded the TCR cDNA; a universal primer site and UMIs were added in the process. Using its own MiXCR run on the 5' RACE reads, TCRdb lists one record per CDR3 protein. The sample contains 450,000 to 600,000 distinct CDR3 sequences, 17% of which appear only once. The input for sequencing was PBMCs, taken about 5 days after the first yellow fever vaccination. The sequence was obtained from a man aged 18 to 30 who received the YFV17D yellow fever vaccine. The chain couples TRBV4-2 to TRBJ1-2; D remains ambiguous. The CDR3, as DNA: TGTGCCAGCAGCCAAAGAGGGTTTAACTATGGCTACACCTTC. Translation gives CASSQRGFNYGYTF.